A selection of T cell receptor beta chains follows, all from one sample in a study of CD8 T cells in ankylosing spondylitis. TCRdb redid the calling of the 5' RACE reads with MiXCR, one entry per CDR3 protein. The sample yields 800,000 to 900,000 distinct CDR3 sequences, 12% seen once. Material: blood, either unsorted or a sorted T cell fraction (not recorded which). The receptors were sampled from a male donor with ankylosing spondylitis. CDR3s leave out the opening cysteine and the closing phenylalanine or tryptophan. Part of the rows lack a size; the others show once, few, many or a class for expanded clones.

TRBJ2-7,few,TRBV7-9,ASSHGNHRKYEQY
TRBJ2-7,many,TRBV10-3,ALSPTSGRNEQY
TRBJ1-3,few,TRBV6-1,ASHGPNSGNTIY
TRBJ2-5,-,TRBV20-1,SVTGHPQETQY
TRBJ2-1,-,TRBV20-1,SAVSGASSYNEQF
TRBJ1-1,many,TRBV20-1,SARGVETENTEAF
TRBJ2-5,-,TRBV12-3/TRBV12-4,ASSLSPRREETQY
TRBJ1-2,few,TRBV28,ATADREDYGYT
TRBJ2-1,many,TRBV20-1,SAREASGRYLDEQF
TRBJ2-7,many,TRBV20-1,SAPPLGQGNEQY